The source of this T cell receptor (beta chain) is a study of T cell responses to AZD1222 COVID-19 vaccine. Study-wide context: Samples with a second dose at about 4 or about 12 weeks were pooled together.

This clone was recorded only once. Its antigen is not known. Profiled with immunoSEQ multiplex PCR; TCRdb holds only in-frame clones, not every one. The data contain 80,000 or so clones, roughly nine tenths of them seen just once; the ten biggest clones take up roughly 5.2%. The study, taken as a whole, reports: Baseline antibody screening turned up just a handful of seropositive AZD1222 recipients. Most donors were white British, females outnumbered males, and clonal diversity was possibly underestimated.

CDR1 and CDR2 (germline): SGHRS, YFSETQ. Trimming cost V 0 bases and J 2 bases, with 12 bases left between them. This CDR3 is built from 15 residues. This chain joins TRBV5-1 and TRBJ2-7; D tentatively reads TRBD1 or TRBD2 (6 bases each). This specimen consisted of peripheral blood, obtained on day 0 of AZD1222 vaccination. The clonotype comes from an adult in good health. The CDR3 here is CASSLVPGEAYEQYF. The DNA for the CDR3 is TGCGCCAGCAGCTTGGTCCCAGGGGAGGCCTACGAGCAGTACTTC.